This TCR beta chain was identified in a study of T cells and Merkel cell carcinoma outcomes. Regarding the study as a whole: Repertoire plus T-cell density reportedly predicted Merkel cell carcinoma outcomes.

The CDR3 extends over 14 amino acids. Germline V gives CDR1 MNHEY, CDR2 SVGAGI. Trimming took off 6 bases at V and 0 bases at J, with 11 bases between the two ends. Clones were sequenced by immunoSEQ multiplex PCR, and TCRdb holds only the in-frame ones, with some missing. The sample lists 1,400 to 1,500 clones, 80% to 90% occurring once. With regard to this clone: The antigen remains undetermined.

The clonotype comes from a human donor with Merkel cell carcinoma. The specimen sequenced was tumor tissue from Merkel cell carcinoma. The chain joins TRBV6-5 to TRBJ1-1; TRBD1 might be the D (6 bases). The CDR3 region is CASSIGQMNTEAFF. CDR3 sequence (DNA): TGTGCCAGCAGCATCGGACAGATGAACACTGAAGCTTTCTTT.